This TCR beta chain was identified in a study of technical replicates of blood from a handful of donors. This table comes from immunoSEQ multiplex PCR, and its TCRdb copy is limited to in-frame clones, with some not included. The table lists under 65,000 clones, roughly nine tenths of them singletons. The J segment lost 6 bases and the V segment lost 5 bases, leaving 16 bases of the junction unmatched. The CDR3 is 16 residues long. Germline V lookup: CDR1 SGHTA, CDR2 FQGNSA. This clonotype originated in a human donor in good health. Some clones in this sample may be carry-over from other donors' samples. The gene calls are TRBV7-2 and TRBJ2-7; TRBD1 matches at 7 bases. The sample taken for sequencing was PBMCs. The chain's CDR3 is CASSPNVPGQLSEQYF. DNA for the CDR3: TGTGCCAGCAGCCCTAACGTTCCGGGACAGTTGAGCGAGCAGTACTTC.